The 15 T cell receptor beta chains below come from one sample, sequenced in a study of blood T cell repertoires in COVID-19. Produced via immunoSEQ multiplex PCR; TCRdb's table is partial and in-frame only. The sample has tens of thousands of clones; around 87% are singletons. Source material: peripheral blood. The source is a woman between 50 and 59 years old with active or convalescent COVID-19.

V gene TRBV6-4 combines with J gene TRBJ2-1, with 9 nucleotides matching TRBD2. Germline loops: CDR1 MRHNA, CDR2 SNTAGT. There are 15 residues in the CDR3. V gave up 1 base and J gave up 7 bases; unmatched junction bases: 5. The CDR3 nucleotides are TGTGCCAGCAGTGACTTGGCGGGGGGGAGAAATGAGCAGTTCTTC. It codes for CASSDLAGGRNEQFF.

This rearrangement joins TRBV9 to TRBJ2-5; 9 nucleotides match TRBD2. Germline V lookup: CDR1 SGDLS, CDR2 YYNGEE. The junction had 14 bases not matched to a gene; V was cut back by 6 bases and J by 5 bases. The CDR3 has 16 amino acids. The CDR3 DNA is TGTGCCAGCACCAACGAGCGGGGGGCAGGTTGGGAGACCCAGTACTTC. It codes for CASTNERGAGWETQYF.

The rearrangement links TRBV11-3 to TRBJ2-5, with 13 nucleotides matching TRBD2. CDR3 size: 17 residues. The V and J ends lost 3 bases and 5 bases, in that order; junction bases with no gene match: 9. Germline lookup yields CDR1 SGHNT and CDR2 YENEEA. The CDR3 nucleotides read TGTGCCAGCAGCTTCGGGACTAGCGGGACCCTGGGGGAGACCCAGTACTTC. It specifies CASSFGTSGTLGETQYF.

The chain recombines TRBV7-2 with TRBJ1-1, with D possibly matching TRBD1 (5 bases). CDR3 length: 16 residues. Germline V CDR1 and CDR2: SGHTA, FQGNSA. V lost 2 bases, J lost 5 bases, and 18 bases lay in between. CDR3 nucleotides: TGTGCCAGCAGCTTACCCTTGGGGGGGGGTTTTACTGAAGCTTTCTTT. Encoded protein: CASSLPLGGGFTEAFF.

The rearrangement uses TRBV9 and TRBJ1-6; D gene uncertain. This CDR3 region has 17 residues. The germline V gene encodes CDR1 SGDLS and CDR2 YYNGEE. The V and J ends lost 3 bases and 0 bases respectively, with 13 bases between them. CDR3: CASSAAAARSYNSPLHF. As DNA, the CDR3 is TGTGCCAGCAGCGCCGCGGCCGCCCGCTCCTATAATTCACCCCTCCACTTT.

This clone occurred once. The CDR3 nucleotides are TGTGCCAGCAGCCAAGATCCCCCAGGGGACACAGATACGCAGTATTTT. Residues: CASSQDPPGDTDTQYF. The rearrangement uses TRBV3-1 (or the pseudogene TRBV3-2) and TRBJ2-3; D might be TRBD1 (6 bases). CDR3 length equals 16 residues. Trimming left V 0 bases short and J 2 bases short, with 12 bases between. The germline CDR1 and CDR2 sequences are LGHDT and YNNKEL (reference sequence).

V is TRBV4-2 and J is TRBJ1-2; D is undetermined. CDR1 and CDR2 (germline): LGHNA, YNFKEQ. Between the trimmed V and J ends, which lost 0 bases and 1 base, there was a span of 9 bases. This CDR3 is built from 15 residues. The CDR3 DNA follows: TGTGCCAGCAGCCAAGATCTCGGGGATAACTATGGCTACACCTTC. Its translation is CASSQDLGDNYGYTF.

The rearrangement joins TRBV29-1 to TRBJ2-1; TRBD1 matches 9 bases. Germline-derived CDR1 and CDR2 are SQVTM and ANQGSEA. CDR3 length: 15 amino acids. J lost 6 bases, V lost 7 bases, and 13 bases had no gene match. The CDR3 sequence is CSAPLGTGLTNEQFF. For the CDR3, the DNA is TGCAGCGCACCTCTCGGGACAGGGCTCACCAATGAGCAGTTCTTC.

This clone occurred once. The chain carries TRBV7-9 and TRBJ2-1; D is possibly TRBD2 (7 bases). This CDR3 region has 15 residues. V lost 8 bases and J 4 bases, leaving 18 bases between the germline ends. The germline CDR1 and CDR2 sequences are SEHNR and FQNEAQ (reference sequence). CDR3 nucleotide sequence: TGTGCCAGCGGGCGCACGCGGGGGCCATACAATGAGCAGTTCTTC. Its protein product is CASGRTRGPYNEQFF.

This clone was observed once. V gene TRBV12-3 or TRBV12-4 combines with J gene TRBJ2-1, with D hard to call. V gave up 3 bases and J gave up 5 bases, with 2 bases separating them. The CDR3 covers 11 residues. The CDR3 loop reads CASSFNNEQFF. Here the CDR3 DNA reads TGTGCCAGCAGTTTTAACAATGAGCAGTTCTTC.

CDR3 sequence reads: CASSLIDRTDAFF. The CDR3 DNA reads TGTGCCAGCAGCCTCATTGACAGGACAGATGCTTTCTTT. The chain joins TRBV5-6 to TRBJ1-1; TRBD1 is a possible D gene (6 bases). The ends were cut back, 4 bases at V and 11 bases at J, with 18 bases in the middle. Germline V lookup: CDR1 SGHDT, CDR2 YYEEEE. The CDR3 totals 13 residues.

The CDR3 coding sequence is TGTGCCAGCGGAATCGGGACAACGGATCAGCCCCAGCATTTT. Its protein is CASGIGTTDQPQHF. J is TRBJ1-5 and V is TRBV27, with D perhaps matching TRBD1 (6 bases). V was trimmed by 8 bases and J by 5 bases, leaving 16 bases between them. The CDR3 consists of 14 residues. Germline assignment: CDR1 MNHEY and CDR2 SMNVEV (reference sequence).

The chain combines TRBV29-1 with TRBJ1-3; the D is unclear. CDR1 and CDR2 (germline): SQVTM, ANQGSEA. This CDR3 spans 15 amino acids. V lost 7 bases, J lost 3 bases, and 19 bases lay in between. The CDR3 nucleotides are TGCAGCGCCGAGGTGGGTTCGGGATTTGGAAACACCATATATTTT. Its protein is CSAEVGSGFGNTIYF.

The V and J genes are TRBV9 and TRBJ1-1; D ambiguous. This CDR3 is 14 amino acids long. V lost 0 bases and J 1 base, leaving 7 bases between the germline ends. Germline CDR1 SGDLS, CDR2 YYNGEE. For the CDR3, the DNA is TGTGCCAGCAGCGTAGCTTTCGGGAACACTGAAGCTTTCTTT. It specifies CASSVAFGNTEAFF.

J is TRBJ2-7 and V is TRBV27, with 7 bases aligning to TRBD1. Trimming removed 3 bases from V and 1 base from J; junction bases left unmatched: 3. There are 14 residues in the CDR3. Looked up from germline, CDR1 is MNHEY and CDR2 is SMNVEV (reference sequence). CDR3 residues: CASSLTGSSYEQYF. CDR3 nucleotides: TGTGCCAGCAGTTTGACAGGGAGTTCCTACGAGCAGTACTTC.